The clone carrying this TCR beta chain was seen once. Antigen specificity is unknown. The data derive from a study of graft-versus-host responses after intestinal transplantation. Study details: Isolated intestinal, liver-intestinal, or multivisceral transplants were what recipients had. All of the recipients had induction that used anti-thymocyte globulin, then tacrolimus and steroids for around three years. The study, taken as a whole, reports: Recipient bone marrow held GvH clones, some seen earlier in ileum or blood. Subjects displaying graft-donor T cell macrochimerism possessed elevated graft-versus-host to host-versus-graft clonal ratios inside allografts.

Clones were read by immunoSEQ multiplex PCR, and TCRdb kept only the in-frame ones, dropping some. Among approximately 60,000 clones listed, 90% to 95% were seen once. This CDR3 has 14 amino acids. V was cut by 3 bases and J by 7 bases, with 16 bases left in between. Germline loops: CDR1 KGHSH, CDR2 LQKENI. The material was unstimulated CD8+ T cells sorted from spleen or lymph node cells, obtained before transplant. The sequence came from a human donor who was the organ donor for an intestinal transplant. V gene TRBV18 combines with J gene TRBJ2-7, with D possibly matching TRBD2 (6 bases). The CDR3 DNA follows: TGTGCCAGCTCACCCCTCAGGACGGCGGGAGAGCAGTACTTC. The encoded protein is CASSPLRTAGEQYF.